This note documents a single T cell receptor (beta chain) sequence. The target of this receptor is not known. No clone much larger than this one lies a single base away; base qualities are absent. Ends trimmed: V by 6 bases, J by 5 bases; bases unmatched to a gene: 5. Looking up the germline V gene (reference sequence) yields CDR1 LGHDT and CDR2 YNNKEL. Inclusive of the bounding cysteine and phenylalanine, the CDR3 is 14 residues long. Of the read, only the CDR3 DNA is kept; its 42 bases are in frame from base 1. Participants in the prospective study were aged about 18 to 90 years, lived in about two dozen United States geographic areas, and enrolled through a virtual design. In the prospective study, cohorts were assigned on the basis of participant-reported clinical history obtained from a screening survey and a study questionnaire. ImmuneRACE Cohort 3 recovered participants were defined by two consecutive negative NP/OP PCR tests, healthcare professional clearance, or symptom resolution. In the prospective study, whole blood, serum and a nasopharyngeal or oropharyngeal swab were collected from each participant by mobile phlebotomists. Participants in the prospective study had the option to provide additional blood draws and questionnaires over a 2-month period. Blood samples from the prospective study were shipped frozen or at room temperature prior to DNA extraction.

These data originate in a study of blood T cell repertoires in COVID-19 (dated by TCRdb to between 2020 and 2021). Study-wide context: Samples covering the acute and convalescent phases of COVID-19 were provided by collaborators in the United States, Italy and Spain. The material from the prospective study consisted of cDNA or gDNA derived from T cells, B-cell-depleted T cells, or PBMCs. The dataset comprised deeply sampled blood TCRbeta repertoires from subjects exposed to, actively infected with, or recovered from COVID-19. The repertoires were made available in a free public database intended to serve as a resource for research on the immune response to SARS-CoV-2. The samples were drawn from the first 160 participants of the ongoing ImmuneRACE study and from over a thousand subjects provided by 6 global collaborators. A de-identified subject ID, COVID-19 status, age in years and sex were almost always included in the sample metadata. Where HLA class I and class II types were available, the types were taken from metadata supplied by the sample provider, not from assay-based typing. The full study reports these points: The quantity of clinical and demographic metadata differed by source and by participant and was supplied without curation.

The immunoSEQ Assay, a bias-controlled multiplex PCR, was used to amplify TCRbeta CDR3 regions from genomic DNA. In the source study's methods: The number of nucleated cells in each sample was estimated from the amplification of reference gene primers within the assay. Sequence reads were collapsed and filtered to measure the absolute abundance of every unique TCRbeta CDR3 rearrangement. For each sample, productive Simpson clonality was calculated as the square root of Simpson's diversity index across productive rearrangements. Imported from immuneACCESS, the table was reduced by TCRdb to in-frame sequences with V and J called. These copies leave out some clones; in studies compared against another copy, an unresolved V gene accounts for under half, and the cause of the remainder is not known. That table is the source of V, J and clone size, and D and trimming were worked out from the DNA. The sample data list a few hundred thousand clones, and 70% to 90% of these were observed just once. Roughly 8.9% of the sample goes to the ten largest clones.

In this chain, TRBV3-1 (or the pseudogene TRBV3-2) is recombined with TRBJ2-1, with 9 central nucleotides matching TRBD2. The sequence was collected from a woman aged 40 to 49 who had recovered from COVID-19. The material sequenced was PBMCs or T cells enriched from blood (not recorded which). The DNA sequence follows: TGTGCCAGCAGTCTAGCGGGGCTTCACAATGAGCAGTTCTTC. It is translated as CASSLAGLHNEQFF.